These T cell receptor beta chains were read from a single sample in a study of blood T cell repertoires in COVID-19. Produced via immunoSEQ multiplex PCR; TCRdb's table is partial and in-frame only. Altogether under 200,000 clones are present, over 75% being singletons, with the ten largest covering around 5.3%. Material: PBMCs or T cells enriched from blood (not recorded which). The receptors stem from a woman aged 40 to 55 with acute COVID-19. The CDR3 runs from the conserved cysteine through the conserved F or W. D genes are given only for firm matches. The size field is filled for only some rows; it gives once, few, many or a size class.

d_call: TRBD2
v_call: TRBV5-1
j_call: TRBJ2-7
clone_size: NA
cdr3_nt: TGCGCCAGCAGCTCTCCCGGACTAGCGGGAGCCGGGGCCGCCTACGAGCAGTACTTC
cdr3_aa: CASSSPGLAGAGAAYEQYF

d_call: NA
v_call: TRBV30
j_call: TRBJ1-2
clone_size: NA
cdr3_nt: TGTGCCTGGAGGGGAGTGGAGAACTATGGCTACACCTTC
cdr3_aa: CAWRGVENYGYTF

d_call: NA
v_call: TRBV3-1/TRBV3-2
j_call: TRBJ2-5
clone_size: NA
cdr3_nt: TGTGCCAGCAGCCAAGATGCAGGGGAAGAGACCCAGTACTTC
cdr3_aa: CASSQDAGEETQYF

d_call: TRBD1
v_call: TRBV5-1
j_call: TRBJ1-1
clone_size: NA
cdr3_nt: TGCGCCAGCAGCTTGACAGGGGGGGTGCCGGACACTGAAGCTTTCTTT
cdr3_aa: CASSLTGGVPDTEAFF

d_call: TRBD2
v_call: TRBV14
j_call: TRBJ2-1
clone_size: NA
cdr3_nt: TGTGCCAGCAGTCGCACATACGGACTAGCGGGTGATGAGCAGTTCTTC
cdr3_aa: CASSRTYGLAGDEQFF

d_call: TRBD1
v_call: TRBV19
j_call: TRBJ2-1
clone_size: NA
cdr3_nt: TGTGCCAGTAGTTTTCAGACAGGGGAAGGCGGTGAGCAGTTCTTC
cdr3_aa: CASSFQTGEGGEQFF

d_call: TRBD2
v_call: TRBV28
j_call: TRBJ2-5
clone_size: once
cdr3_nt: TGTGCCAGCAGTCCTAGCGGGTTGATCCGGGAGACCCAGTACTTC
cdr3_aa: CASSPSGLIRETQYF

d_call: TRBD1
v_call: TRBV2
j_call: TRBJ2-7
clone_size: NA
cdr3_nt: TGTGCCAGCACCCCTCAGACAGGGGCCTACGAGCAGTACTTC
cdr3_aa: CASTPQTGAYEQYF

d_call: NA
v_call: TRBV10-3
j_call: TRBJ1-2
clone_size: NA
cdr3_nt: TGTGCCATCAGTGAGTACAACAAAGGCTACACCTTC
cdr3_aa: CAISEYNKGYTF

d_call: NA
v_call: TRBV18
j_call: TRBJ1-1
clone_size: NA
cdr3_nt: TGTGCCAGCTCGGAGACAGGGAACACTGAAGCTTTCTTT
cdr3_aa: CASSETGNTEAFF

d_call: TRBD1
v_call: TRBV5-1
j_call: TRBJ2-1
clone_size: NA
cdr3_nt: TGCGCCAGCAGCAATACAGGGGGAGGCTATGAGCAGTTCTTC
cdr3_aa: CASSNTGGGYEQFF

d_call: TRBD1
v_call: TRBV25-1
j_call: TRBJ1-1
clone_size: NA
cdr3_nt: TGTGCCAGCAGTCCACACAGGGGAGCGAACACTGAAGCTTTCTTT
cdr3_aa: CASSPHRGANTEAFF

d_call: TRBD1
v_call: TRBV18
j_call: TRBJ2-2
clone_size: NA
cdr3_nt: TGTGCCAGCTCACCCCAGGGACAGTTAAGAAACACCGGGGAGCTGTTTTTT
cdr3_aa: CASSPQGQLRNTGELFF

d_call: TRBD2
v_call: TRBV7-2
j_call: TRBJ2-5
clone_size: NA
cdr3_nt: TGTGCCAGCAGCGTCGGATGGACTAGCGGGAGGGCAGAGACCCAGTACTTC
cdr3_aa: CASSVGWTSGRAETQYF

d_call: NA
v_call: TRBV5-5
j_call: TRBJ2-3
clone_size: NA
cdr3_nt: TGTGCCAGCAGCGCCACGGGAGGACAGCTCACAGATACGCAGTATTTT
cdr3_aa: CASSATGGQLTDTQYF

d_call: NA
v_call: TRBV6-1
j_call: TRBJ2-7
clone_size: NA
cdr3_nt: TGTGCCAGCAGAGAAGGACAGCAACCCTACGAGCAGTACTTC
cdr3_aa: CASREGQQPYEQYF

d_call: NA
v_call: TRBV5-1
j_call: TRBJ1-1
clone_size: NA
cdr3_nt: TGCGCCAGCAGCTTGCAGACAAGGGAGGCCAAAGCTTTCTTT
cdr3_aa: CASSLQTREAKAFF

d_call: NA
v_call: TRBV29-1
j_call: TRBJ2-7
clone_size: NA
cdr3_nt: TGCAGCGTTGTTGGCCGGGATGCCTACGAGCAGTACTTC
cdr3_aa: CSVVGRDAYEQYF

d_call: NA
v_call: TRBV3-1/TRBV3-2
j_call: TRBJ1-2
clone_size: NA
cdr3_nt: TGTGCCAGCAGCAACACAGGGAGCTATGGCTACACCTTC
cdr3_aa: CASSNTGSYGYTF

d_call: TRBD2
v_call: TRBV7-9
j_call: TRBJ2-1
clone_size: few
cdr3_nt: TGTGCCAGCAGCTTAGGGGGACTAGCGGTTGAGCAGTTCTTC
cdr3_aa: CASSLGGLAVEQFF

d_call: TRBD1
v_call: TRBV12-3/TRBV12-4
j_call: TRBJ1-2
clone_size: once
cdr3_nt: TGTGCCAGCAGTTCGGACAGGGACTATGGCTACACCTTC
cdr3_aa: CASSSDRDYGYTF

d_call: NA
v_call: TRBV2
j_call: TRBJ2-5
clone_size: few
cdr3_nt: TGTGCCAGCGGAGAAGAGACCCAGTACTTC
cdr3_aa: CASGEETQYF

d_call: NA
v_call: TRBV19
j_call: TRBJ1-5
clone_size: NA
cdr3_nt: TGTGCCAGTAGTATTATGCAGGGCTTAAATCAGCCCCAGCATTTT
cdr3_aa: CASSIMQGLNQPQHF

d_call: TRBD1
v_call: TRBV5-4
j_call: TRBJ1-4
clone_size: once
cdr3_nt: TGTGCCAGCAGCCGACAGGGGGCAGGGAATGAAAAACTGTTTTTT
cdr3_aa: CASSRQGAGNEKLFF

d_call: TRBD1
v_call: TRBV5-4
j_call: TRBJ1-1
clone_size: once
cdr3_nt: TGTGCCAGCAGCTGGGGACAGGGTACCACTGAAGCTTTCTTT
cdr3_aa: CASSWGQGTTEAFF

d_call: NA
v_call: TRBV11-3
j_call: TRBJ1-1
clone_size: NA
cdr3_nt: TGTGCCAGCAGCCCGAATTGGGCCCAGGACACTGAAGCTTTCTTT
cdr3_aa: CASSPNWAQDTEAFF

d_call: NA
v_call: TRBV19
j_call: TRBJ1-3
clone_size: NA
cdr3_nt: TGTGCCAGTAGACAGACAAATGGAAACACCATATATTTT
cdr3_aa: CASRQTNGNTIYF

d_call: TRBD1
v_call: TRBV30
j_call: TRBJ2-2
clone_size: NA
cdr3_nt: TGTGCCTGGAGAGGGACAGGGTGGATCACCGGGGAGCTGTTTTTT
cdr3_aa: CAWRGTGWITGELFF

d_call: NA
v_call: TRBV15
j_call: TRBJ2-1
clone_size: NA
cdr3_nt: TGTGCCACCAGCCCTCTGGGGGGAGAGAGCTCCTACAATGAGCAGTTCTTC
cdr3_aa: CATSPLGGESSYNEQFF

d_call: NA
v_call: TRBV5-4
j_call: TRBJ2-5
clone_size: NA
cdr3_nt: TGTGCCAGCAGCTTGGCCGGAGCGAAAGAGACCCAGTACTTC
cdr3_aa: CASSLAGAKETQYF

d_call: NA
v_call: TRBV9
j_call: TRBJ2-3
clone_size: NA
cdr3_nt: TGTGCCAGCAGCGCTGAGTCGGTGAGCACAGATACGCAGTATTTT
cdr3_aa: CASSAESVSTDTQYF

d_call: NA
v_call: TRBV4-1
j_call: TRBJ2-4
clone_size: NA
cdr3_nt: TGCGCCAGCGAGCCGGGCGCGGTAGCGATTGACATTCAGTACTTC
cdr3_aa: CASEPGAVAIDIQYF

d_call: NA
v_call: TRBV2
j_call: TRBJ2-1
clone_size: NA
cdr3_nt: TGTGCCAGCAGCCCCCTGGGGGGAGAGTTTGATGAGCAGTTCTTC
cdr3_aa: CASSPLGGEFDEQFF

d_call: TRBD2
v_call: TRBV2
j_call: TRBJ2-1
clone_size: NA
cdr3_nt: TGTGCCAGCAGTCCAAGGACTAGCGGGAGGGCCGTATCCGTAATCTTC
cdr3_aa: CASSPRTSGRAVSVIF

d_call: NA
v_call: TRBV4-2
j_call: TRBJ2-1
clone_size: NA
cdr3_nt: TGTGCCAGCAGCCAAGGAGAACGTAATGAGCAGTTCTTC
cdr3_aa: CASSQGERNEQFF

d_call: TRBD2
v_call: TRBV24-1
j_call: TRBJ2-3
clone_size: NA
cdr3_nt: TGTGCCACCAGTGACCCCGGGGGGGCAGGAGATACGCAGTATTTT
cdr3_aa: CATSDPGGAGDTQYF

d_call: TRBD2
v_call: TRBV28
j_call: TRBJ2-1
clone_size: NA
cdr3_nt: TGTGCCAGCAGTTTAGCGGGAGGGCCCAATGAGCAGTTCTTC
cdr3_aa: CASSLAGGPNEQFF

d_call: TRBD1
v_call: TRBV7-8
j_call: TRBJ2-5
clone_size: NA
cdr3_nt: TGTGCCAGCACCTCGGACAGGGCGGAGACCCAGTACTTC
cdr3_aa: CASTSDRAETQYF

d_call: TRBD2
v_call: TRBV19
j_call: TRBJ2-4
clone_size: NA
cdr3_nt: TGTGCCAGTACCAATAATCGGGGGGGCCAAAACATTCAGTACTTC
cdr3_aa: CASTNNRGGQNIQYF

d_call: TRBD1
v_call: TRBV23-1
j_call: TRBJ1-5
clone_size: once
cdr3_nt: TGCGCCAGCAGTCATAACAGGGGGCCGAGCAATCAGCCCCAGCATTTT
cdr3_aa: CASSHNRGPSNQPQHF

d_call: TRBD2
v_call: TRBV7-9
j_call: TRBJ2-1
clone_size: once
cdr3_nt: TGTGCCAGCAGCGAGATGACTAGCGGGAGGGCCGATGAGCAGTTCTTC
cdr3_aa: CASSEMTSGRADEQFF